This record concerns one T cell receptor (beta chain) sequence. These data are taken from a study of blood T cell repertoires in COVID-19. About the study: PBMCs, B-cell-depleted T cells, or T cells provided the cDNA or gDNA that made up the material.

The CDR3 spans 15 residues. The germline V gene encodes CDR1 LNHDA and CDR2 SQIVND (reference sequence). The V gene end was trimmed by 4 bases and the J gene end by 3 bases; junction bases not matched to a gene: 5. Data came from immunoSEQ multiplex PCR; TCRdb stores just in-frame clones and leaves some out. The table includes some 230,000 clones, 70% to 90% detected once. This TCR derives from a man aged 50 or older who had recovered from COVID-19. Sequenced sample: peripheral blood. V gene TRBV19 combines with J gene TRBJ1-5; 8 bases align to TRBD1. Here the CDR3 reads CASSTQTGVNQPQHF. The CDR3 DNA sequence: TGTGCCAGTAGTACCCAGACAGGGGTCAATCAGCCCCAGCATTTT.